The rows below give T cell receptor beta chains drawn from one sample of a study of beta chain features in type 1 diabetes. Method: immunoSEQ multiplex PCR; TCRdb's copy keeps in-frame clones and lacks some. The data show hundreds of thousands of clones, approximately 11% seen once. Sequenced input: naive CD4+ T cells from blood. The receptors were sampled from a woman between 25 and 40 years old in good health. CDR3s include the opening cysteine and the closing phenylalanine or tryptophan. D genes are given only for firm matches. A row's size may be missing; if present it is once, few, many or a size class.

j_call d_call v_call clone_size cdr3_nt cdr3_aa
TRBJ2-2 TRBD2 TRBV29-1 few TGCAGCGTCATAGCGGGAGGGACCACCGGGGAGCTGTTTTTT CSVIAGGTTGELFF
TRBJ1-1 . TRBV25-1 . TGTGCCAGCAGTGACTACTACACTGAAGCTTTCTTT CASSDYYTEAFF
TRBJ2-6 . TRBV4-3 few TGCGCCAGCAGCCAAGACGGCGGCTTCGGAGGCTCTGGGGCCAACGTCCTGACTTTC CASSQDGGFGGSGANVLTF
TRBJ2-7 TRBD1 TRBV28 few TGTGCCAGCAGTGCCGACAGGGTATATCGCTACGAGCAGTACTTC CASSADRVYRYEQYF
TRBJ2-3 TRBD2 TRBV5-6 few TGTGCCAGCAGCTTGGGGGGGGGAGTTGGAGATACGCAGTATTTT CASSLGGGVGDTQYF
TRBJ2-3 . TRBV5-6 few TGTGCCAGCACCGGGCGTAACAGGGATACGCAGTATTTT CASTGRNRDTQYF
TRBJ1-4 . TRBV29-1 few TGCAGCGTACCGAAGCAGGGGAAGAATGAAAAACTGTTTTTT CSVPKQGKNEKLFF
TRBJ2-1 TRBD1 TRBV19 . TGTGCCAGTAGTGGGTGGACAGGCGATAATGAGCAGTTCTTC CASSGWTGDNEQFF
TRBJ2-1 . TRBV2 . TGTGCCAGCAGTGAAGATAGGACAAAACAGTTCTTC CASSEDRTKQFF
TRBJ2-5 TRBD2 TRBV18 . TGTGCCAGCTCACCGGGACTAGCGGGAGAGCGAGAGACCCAGTACTTC CASSPGLAGERETQYF
TRBJ2-2 TRBD2 TRBV5-6 few TGTGCCAGCAGCTTGGGACTAGCGGGAGTTTGGACCGGGGAGCTGTTTTTT CASSLGLAGVWTGELFF
TRBJ2-3 . TRBV11-3 . TGTGCCAGCAGCCGTCCAGGGATAGATACGCAGTATTTT CASSRPGIDTQYF
TRBJ2-1 TRBD2 TRBV19 . TGTGCCAGTAGTATAACCGCCGGGACTAGCGGGAAGCACAATGAGCAGTTCTTC CASSITAGTSGKHNEQFF
TRBJ2-1 . TRBV5-6 . TGTGCCAGCAGCTTGGTTAGTTCTCGTTGTCTCTTC CASSLVSSRCLF
TRBJ2-1 TRBD2 TRBV7-9 few TGTGCCAGCAGACCCTTAGCGGGAGGAAGTACCTACAATGAGCAGTTCTTC CASRPLAGGSTYNEQFF
TRBJ2-1 . TRBV11-2 few TGTGCCAGCAGCTTAGAACTCATCAACTCCTACAATGAGCAGTTCTTC CASSLELINSYNEQFF
TRBJ2-7 TRBD1 TRBV18 . TGTGCCAGCTCACCACTGACAGGGGGGGACGAGCAGTACTTC CASSPLTGGDEQYF
TRBJ1-5 . TRBV2 . TGTGCCAGCAGTGAGGGGCCCAATCAGCCCCAGCATTTT CASSEGPNQPQHF
TRBJ2-5 TRBD2 TRBV28 . TGTGCCAGCAGTTTAGGCGGGAGAGGCCAAGAGACCCAGTACTTC CASSLGGRGQETQYF
TRBJ1-2 TRBD1 TRBV6-6 . TGTGCCAGCATCCGGGACAGGGGCGAGAACTATGGCTACACCTTC CASIRDRGENYGYTF
TRBJ1-5 . TRBV7-2 . TGTGCCAGCAGCTTTGGGACACTCAATCAGCCCCAGCATTTT CASSFGTLNQPQHF
TRBJ2-7 TRBD2 TRBV4-3 few TGCGCCAGCAGCCAAGTTTACGCGGGAAAACTAGCGGCAACCTCCTACGAGCAGTACTTC CASSQVYAGKLAATSYEQYF
TRBJ1-1 TRBD1 TRBV5-1 . TGCGCCAGCAGCTCTCGGGACAGGGGCCAGCGGAACACTGAAGCTTTCTTT CASSSRDRGQRNTEAFF
TRBJ2-1 TRBD1 TRBV10-3 . TGTGCCATCAGTGAAGGACAGGGGAATCACAATGAGCAGTTCTTC CAISEGQGNHNEQFF
TRBJ1-2 . TRBV18 few TGTGCCAGCTCACCGCGGACAGCCGGGGATGGCTACACCTTC CASSPRTAGDGYTF
TRBJ2-1 . TRBV29-1 few TGCAGCGTTGGGACGGGAACCTACAATGAGCAGTTCTTC CSVGTGTYNEQFF
TRBJ2-7 . TRBV9 few TGTGCCAGCAGCGTGACGGGTGCTAGCAACGAGCAGTACTTC CASSVTGASNEQYF
TRBJ2-7 . TRBV14 . TGTGCCAGCAGCCAAAAAGCGGGTCCCTACGAGCAGTACTTC CASSQKAGPYEQYF
TRBJ2-7 TRBD2 TRBV18 few TGTGCCAGCTCACCCCCGGGACTAGCGGGGACTTACGAGCAGTACTTC CASSPPGLAGTYEQYF
TRBJ1-4 . TRBV2 . TGTGCCGCAAAAACGGGTATTAATGAAAAACTGTTTTTT CAAKTGINEKLFF
TRBJ2-3 . TRBV28 . TGTGCCAGCATTCCCGACTTTGAGCTTTCAGATACGCAGTATTTT CASIPDFELSDTQYF
TRBJ2-1 TRBD1 TRBV28 . TGTGCCAGCAGTCTTCCGGGACAGGGTTACAATGAGCAGTTCTTC CASSLPGQGYNEQFF
TRBJ2-7 TRBD1 TRBV7-2 . TGTGCCAGCAGCAAGGACAGGGGTGCCTACGAGCAGTACTTC CASSKDRGAYEQYF
TRBJ1-2 . TRBV7-2 . TGTGCCAGCAGCTTAAAGATAGGGGGTGAATCCTATGGCTACACCTTC CASSLKIGGESYGYTF
TRBJ2-7 . TRBV7-2 few TGTGCCAGCAGCTCCCTCGACTCAGACGAGCAGTACTTC CASSSLDSDEQYF
TRBJ2-1 . TRBV7-2 few TGTGCCAGCAGCCCAGGGCCTATCTTC CASSPGPIF
TRBJ2-7 TRBD1 TRBV7-2 . TGTGCCAGCAGCTTAGAGGGGACAGGATCCTACGAGCAGTACTTC CASSLEGTGSYEQYF
TRBJ2-7 . TRBV30 few TGTGCCTGGAGTGTTGGGCAGGGGTATTTCTACGAGCAGTACTTC CAWSVGQGYFYEQYF
TRBJ2-7 TRBD2 TRBV6-5 . TGTGCCAGCAGTTATCAACCGGGGACTAGCACCGGCGAGCAGTACTTC CASSYQPGTSTGEQYF
TRBJ2-7 TRBD1 TRBV7-9 few TGTGCCAGCAGCTCAGGGGGCCCCTACGAGCAGTACTTC CASSSGGPYEQYF
TRBJ1-2 . TRBV20-1 few TGCAGTGCTAGTCGGAACTATGGCTACACCTTC CSASRNYGYTF
TRBJ1-5 . TRBV30 . TGTGCCTGGACGATGGGGGGTGGACAGCCCCAGCATTTT CAWTMGGGQPQHF
TRBJ2-2 TRBD1 TRBV7-8 few TGTGCCAGCAGCACCAGTGGACAGGTCACCGGGGAGCTGTTTTTT CASSTSGQVTGELFF
TRBJ2-1 . TRBV28 few TGTGCCAGCAGGGTCGGAGGGAACAATGAGCAGTTCTTC CASRVGGNNEQFF
TRBJ2-5 TRBD2 TRBV5-5 few TGTGCCAGCAGCTTGGCTAAACTAGCGGAGTACTTC CASSLAKLAEYF
TRBJ2-3 . TRBV29-1 . TGCAGCGTTGATGTACCAGGCACAGATACGCAGTATTTT CSVDVPGTDTQYF
TRBJ2-1 TRBD2 TRBV5-4 . TGTGCCAGCAGCTGGGGGGGGGAGCAGTTCTTC CASSWGGEQFF
TRBJ1-1 TRBD1 TRBV18 few TGTGCCAGCTACTCGACAGGGATCTCTACTACTGAAGCTTTCTTT CASYSTGISTTEAFF
TRBJ1-1 . TRBV7-2 few TGTGCCAGCAGCTTATCTTCAACGGGTGAAGCTTTCTTT CASSLSSTGEAFF
TRBJ1-4 . TRBV5-6 . TGTGCCAGCAGCTTGCAAGGCACCGGGAGACTGTTTTTT CASSLQGTGRLFF